These 31 T cell receptor beta chains originate from one sample sequenced in a study of human T cells and chemical hapten exposure. The sample's time point: patch test 2, 6 weeks after DPC sensitization. The treatment is: therapeutic diphenylcyclopropenone sensitization with weekly scalp DPC. TCRdb reprocessed the RACE reads via MiXCR and lists one record per CDR3 protein. The table shows over 70,000 distinct CDR3 sequences, with roughly 12% occurring only once. The sample consisted of whole blood, taken in connection with sensitization to the hapten diphenylcyclopropenone (DPC). The receptors originated from a man younger than 35 with alopecia areata. Some clones in this sample may be carry-over from other donors' samples.

The sample holds a few counts of this clonotype. The chain joins TRBV11-2 to TRBJ2-2; D not certain. Trimming cost V 1 base and J 3 bases, with 9 bases left between them. Germline lookup yields CDR1 SGHAT and CDR2 FQNNGV. The CDR3 extends over 15 amino acids. The chain's CDR3 is CASSLVATYTGELFF. In DNA, the CDR3 is TGTGCCAGCAGCTTAGTCGCGACATACACCGGGGAGCTGTTTTTT.

This clonotype was counted a few times. The V and J genes are TRBV6-5 and TRBJ2-5; 7 bases line up with TRBD2. Germline V CDR1 and CDR2: MNHEY, SVGAGI. V trimming: 0 bases; J trimming: 2 bases; junction bases outside the gene matches: 6. The CDR3 sequence is 16 residues long. In DNA form, the CDR3 reads TGTGCCAGCAGTTACTCCGGGGCTAGCGGTCAAGAGACCCAGTACTTC. Protein product: CASSYSGASGQETQYF.

This clonotype was found many times. The J gene is TRBJ2-3, the V gene TRBV7-9; 9 bases are a match to TRBD2. V shed 1 base and J 2 bases; nucleotides not matched to a gene: 7. Germline values: CDR1 SEHNR, CDR2 FQNEAQ (reference sequence). CDR3 length equals 17 residues. This chain's CDR3 is CASSLGRLADNTDTQYF. For the CDR3, the DNA is TGTGCCAGCAGCTTAGGCCGACTAGCGGACAACACAGATACGCAGTATTTT. Full variable domain (remainder filled in from reference TRBV7-9 and TRBJ2-3): DTGVSQNPRHKITKRGQNVTFRCDPISEHNRLYWYRQTLGQGPEFLTYFQNEAQLEKSRLLSDRFSAERPKGSFSTLEIQRTEQGDSAMYLCASSLGRLADNTDTQYFGPGTRLTVL.

The chain combines TRBV7-9 with TRBJ2-1; D unclear. The CDR3 has 15 residues. CDR1 SEHNR and CDR2 FQNEAQ come from the germline V gene (reference sequence). Trimming cost V 3 bases and J 1 base, with 10 bases left between them. CDR3 DNA: TGTGCCAGCAGCTTGGACGGTGCTTCCTACAATGAGCAGTTCTTC. It codes for CASSLDGASYNEQFF.

The chain is built from TRBV28 and TRBJ1-2; TRBD1 matches at 7 bases. In germline, CDR1 is MDHEN, CDR2 SYDVKM. CDR3 size: 15 residues. V shed 5 bases, J shed 3 bases, and the junction held 9 bases outside the gene matches. The CDR3, as DNA: TGTGCCAGCAGTCCCAACCGAGACAGGGACTATGGCTACACCTTC. Encoded protein: CASSPNRDRDYGYTF.

This clonotype turned up a few times. This sequence joins TRBV14 and TRBJ1-5; D is uncertain. Germline loops: CDR1 SGHDN, CDR2 FVKESK. The CDR3 runs to 13 residues. V dropped 1 base and J dropped 7 bases, with 8 bases sitting between them. The CDR3 loop reads CASSQGGKQPQHF. The CDR3 bases are TGTGCCAGCAGCCAAGGTGGGAAACAGCCCCAGCATTTT. The variable domain in full, with the rest retrieved from reference TRBV14 and TRBJ1-5, is EAGVTQFPSHSVIEKGQTVTLRCDPISGHDNLYWYRRVMGKEIKFLLHFVKESKQDESGMPNNRFLAERTGGTYSTLKVQPAELEDSGVYFCASSQGGKQPQHFGDGTRLSIL.

This clonotype was seen many times. This chain joins TRBV12-3 or TRBV12-4 and TRBJ1-4; tentative D call: TRBD1 (5 bases). The CDR3 consists of 15 residues. Trimming stripped 2 bases from V and 2 bases from J, with 9 bases between. The CDR3 DNA reads TGTGCCAGCAGTTTAAATTGGGGGACTAATGAAAAACTGTTTTTT. Amino acids: CASSLNWGTNEKLFF.

This clonotype was detected a few times. The chain carries TRBV7-2 and TRBJ1-2, with TRBD1 identical over 7 bases. This CDR3 comprises 14 residues. The junction had 8 bases not matched to a gene; V was cut back by 5 bases and J by 5 bases. Germline values: CDR1 SGHTA, CDR2 FQGNSA. Written as DNA, the CDR3 is TGTGCCAGCAGCGTTGACAGGGATGATTATGGCTACACCTTC. Its translation: CASSVDRDDYGYTF.

The CDR3 is CASSHRDGRNIQYF. CDR3 DNA: TGTGCCAGCAGCCATCGGGACGGACGAAACATTCAGTACTTC. This rearrangement joins TRBV3-1 to TRBJ2-4; the D call may be TRBD1 or TRBD2 (5 bases each). V was cut by 3 bases and J by 6 bases, with 12 bases left in between. This CDR3 contains 14 residues. Germline CDR1 and CDR2: LGHDT and YNNKEL (reference sequence).

The chain combines TRBV4-1 with TRBJ2-2; D is possibly TRBD1 or TRBD2 (6 bases each). The CDR3 runs 14 residues. Germline CDR1 MGHRA, CDR2 YSYEKL. Between the trimmed V and J ends, which lost 7 bases and 3 bases, there was a span of 12 bases. The CDR3: CASKAGGHTGELFF. The CDR3 coding sequence is TGCGCCAGCAAGGCTGGGGGGCACACCGGGGAGCTGTTTTTT.

This clonotype was seen many times. The chain couples TRBV10-3 to TRBJ2-7, with 7 bases that match TRBD2. After removal of 5 bases from V and 2 bases from J, the junction contained 3 bases not matched to a gene. Germline assignment: CDR1 ENHRY and CDR2 SYGVKD. The CDR3 length is 13 residues. DNA for the CDR3: TGTGCCATCAGTACAGCGGGGCCCTACGAGCAGTACTTC. Its protein is CAISTAGPYEQYF.

In its sample, this clonotype was seen a few times. The rearrangement links TRBV7-3 to TRBJ1-2; D may be TRBD1 (5 bases). The germline V and J ends were trimmed by 4 bases and 0 bases, with 9 bases remaining between them. CDR3 length equals 14 residues. Germline loops: CDR1 SGHTA, CDR2 FQGTGA. In nucleotides, the CDR3 is TGTGCCAGCAGCTCAGACAGAGCTAACTATGGCTACACCTTC. Protein product: CASSSDRANYGYTF.

This clonotype was seen many times. This chain uses TRBV7-9 with TRBJ2-7, with D possibly being TRBD2 (5 bases). V lost 5 bases, J lost 2 bases, and 13 bases lay in between. Per the germline V gene, CDR1 is SEHNR and CDR2 is FQNEAQ (reference sequence). This CDR3 spans 14 amino acids. The CDR3 spells CASSSGLPPYEQYF. Here the CDR3 DNA reads TGTGCCAGCAGCAGCGGACTCCCTCCCTACGAGCAGTACTTC.

At least ten counts were recorded for this clonotype. The rearrangement uses TRBV6-6 and TRBJ1-5; no definite D call. Trimming took off 7 bases at V and 0 bases at J, with 10 bases between the two ends. This CDR3 region has 14 residues. From germline, CDR1 is MNHNY and CDR2 SVGAGI (reference sequence). CDR3 in DNA: TGTGCCAGCACTGGCCCATTTAGCAATCAGCCCCAGCATTTT. This sequence encodes CASTGPFSNQPQHF.

This clonotype was seen a handful of times. The chain joins TRBV3-1 to TRBJ2-5; D is ambiguous. Trimming took off 2 bases at V and 3 bases at J, with 7 bases between the two ends. Germline assignment: CDR1 LGHDT and CDR2 YNNKEL (reference sequence). This CDR3 comprises 13 residues. The CDR3 DNA follows: TGTGCCAGCAGCCAAACGAGGAAAGAGACCCAGTACTTC. Encoded protein: CASSQTRKETQYF.

This chain joins TRBV11-2 and TRBJ1-1, with 8 bases aligning to TRBD1. V gave up 5 bases and J gave up 7 bases; unmatched junction bases: 9. There are 14 residues in the CDR3. Per the germline V gene, CDR1 is SGHAT and CDR2 is FQNNGV. CDR3 bases: TGTGCCAGCAGCAAAGGACAGGGTCTGAATGAAGCTTTCTTT. Amino acids: CASSKGQGLNEAFF.

The V gene is TRBV2, the J gene TRBJ2-2; D is undetermined. V was pared by 6 bases and J by 5 bases, with 13 bases between. Germline CDR1 is SNHLY and CDR2 is FYNNEI. The CDR3 consists of 14 residues. The CDR3 region has the DNA TGTGCCAGCAGGTCTTCCAGGTTTACCGGGGAGCTGTTTTTT. This translates into CASRSSRFTGELFF. The full variable domain, rest sourced from reference TRBV2 and TRBJ2-2, is EPEVTQTPSHQVTQMGQEVILRCVPISNHLYFYWYRQILGQKVEFLVSFYNNEISEKSEIFDDQFSVERPDGSNFTLKIRSTKLEDSAMYFCASRSSRFTGELFFGEGSRLTVL.

The chain combines TRBV28 with TRBJ2-1, with D unresolved. Germline CDR1 is MDHEN and CDR2 is SYDVKM. The V end lost 5 bases, the J end lost 10 bases, and 9 bases lay between the germline ends. The CDR3 extends over 11 amino acids. CDR3 protein: CASSRLEEQFF. CDR3 nucleotides: TGTGCCAGCAGTCGGCTAGAGGAGCAGTTCTTC.

The table lists this clonotype with a few counts. The gene calls are TRBV20-1 and TRBJ2-6, with TRBD1 matching over 8 bases. CDR1 is DFQATT, CDR2 SNEGSKA, per germline (reference sequence). With 5 bases clipped from V and 4 bases from J, the junction kept 4 bases outside the gene matches. The CDR3 contains 14 residues. Here the CDR3 DNA reads TGCAGTGCTTGGACAGGGCGCGGGGCCAACGTCCTGACTTTC. It is translated as CSAWTGRGANVLTF.

V is TRBV19 and J is TRBJ1-1, with 10 bases aligning to TRBD1. Germline V gives CDR1 LNHDA, CDR2 SQIVND (reference sequence). The length of the CDR3 is 15 residues. The J segment lost 0 bases and the V segment lost 10 bases, leaving 8 bases of the junction unmatched. This chain's CDR3 is CATKTGGLLNTEAFF. Here the CDR3 DNA reads TGTGCCACCAAGACAGGGGGCTTGCTGAACACTGAAGCTTTCTTT. Based on the CDR3 plus reference TRBV19 and TRBJ1-1, the full variable domain is DGGITQSPKYLFRKEGQNVTLSCEQNLNHDAMYWYRQDPGQGLRLIYYSQIVNDFQKGDIAEGYSVSREKKESFPLTVTSAQKNPTAFYLCATKTGGLLNTEAFFGQGTRLTVV.

The table lists this clonotype with many counts. The genes are TRBV25-1 and TRBJ1-2; TRBD1 matches at 7 bases. Unmatched junction bases numbered 7, after V lost 8 bases and J lost 4 bases. This CDR3 region has 13 residues. Germline V CDR1 and CDR2: MGHDK, SYGVNS. CDR3 region: CASSEDRRYGYTF. The CDR3, as DNA: TGTGCCAGCTCTGAGGACAGGCGCTATGGCTACACCTTC.

There are a few counts of this clonotype. The rearrangement uses TRBV29-1 and TRBJ2-2; 10 positions match TRBD1. CDR1 and CDR2 from the germline V gene are SQVTM and ANQGSEA. This CDR3 comprises 13 residues. V dropped 7 bases and J dropped 5; count of bases not matched to a gene: 4. CDR3: CSGGTGVTGELFF. The CDR3 DNA follows: TGCAGCGGCGGGACAGGGGTAACCGGGGAGCTGTTTTTT.

This clonotype was seen more than once but under ten times. This chain links TRBV18 with TRBJ2-7, with TRBD1 identical over 11 bases. Germline CDR1 is KGHSH and CDR2 is LQKENI. With 3 bases clipped from V and 2 bases from J, the junction kept 3 bases outside the gene matches. CDR3 length equals 15 residues. The CDR3 DNA follows: TGTGCCAGCTCACCTCGGACAGGGGGCGCCTACGAGCAGTACTTC. This sequence encodes CASSPRTGGAYEQYF.

In DNA, the CDR3 is TGTGCCAGCAGCTTTGACACGACGACCGGCTACACCTTC. Translated, it gives CASSFDTTTGYTF. The V and J genes are TRBV7-2 and TRBJ1-2; D is ambiguous. CDR1 is SGHTA, CDR2 FQGNSA, per germline. Trimming took 3 bases from V and 8 from J, leaving 13 bases between them. The CDR3 runs 13 residues.

In the case of this clonotype: Being one base from a much bigger clone, this may be a read error. This chain links TRBV27 with TRBJ2-2; D might be TRBD1 or TRBD2, each matching 5 bases. V was cut by 3 bases and J by 3 bases, with 14 bases left in between. Germline CDR1 is MNHEY and CDR2 is SMNVEV (reference sequence). CDR3 length equals 16 residues. DNA for the CDR3: TGTGCCAGCAGTTTCTCCCCGGGACGGGACACCGGGGAGCTGTTTTTT. Residues: CASSFSPGRDTGELFF.

V gene TRBV28 combines with J gene TRBJ1-2, with D uncertain. Germline lookup yields CDR1 MDHEN and CDR2 SYDVKM. Trimming pared 7 bases from V and 5 bases from J, leaving 11 bases between. CDR3 size: 12 residues. The CDR3 bases are TGTGCCAGCAATTCCCCGACTTATGGCTACACCTTC. It translates to CASNSPTYGYTF.

This clonotype has a count of ten or more. The chain combines TRBV7-9 with TRBJ2-4; D perhaps matches TRBD1 (5 bases). This CDR3 region has 16 residues. The germline V gene encodes CDR1 SEHNR and CDR2 FQNEAQ (reference sequence). The V and J ends lost 5 bases and 3 bases respectively, with 17 bases between them. The CDR3 DNA follows: TGTGCCAGCAGCCCGCAAGGGGTTAGGAACAAAAACATTCAGTACTTC. Amino acid sequence: CASSPQGVRNKNIQYF.

V usage is TRBV9 and J usage is TRBJ1-1; TRBD1 aligns across 7 bases. Germline lookup yields CDR1 SGDLS and CDR2 YYNGEE. With V trimmed by 5 bases and J by 7 bases, 11 bases remained unmatched. This CDR3 region has 14 residues. CDR3 in amino acids: CASSQKGGGGEAFF. In DNA form, the CDR3 reads TGTGCCAGCAGTCAAAAAGGAGGGGGCGGTGAAGCTTTCTTT. The full variable domain, its missing parts supplied by reference TRBV9 and TRBJ1-1, is DSGVTQTPKHLITATGQRVTLRCSPRSGDLSVYWYQQSLDQGLQFLIQYYNGEERAKGNILERFSAQQFPDLHSELNLSSLELGDSALYFCASSQKGGGGEAFFGQGTRLTVV.

The sample holds many counts of this clonotype. CDR3 sequence reads: CAIGSQGSSYNEQFF. The CDR3 DNA reads as TGTGCCATCGGTTCCCAGGGTAGCTCCTACAATGAGCAGTTCTTC. This chain links TRBV10-3 with TRBJ2-1, with TRBD1 as a possible D gene (5 bases). Trimming cost V 8 bases and J 0 bases, with 14 bases left between them. Germline lookup yields CDR1 ENHRY and CDR2 SYGVKD. The CDR3 sequence is 15 residues long.

The sample holds many counts of this clonotype. The chain has TRBV6-2 or TRBV6-3 and TRBJ1-2, with 9 nucleotides matching TRBD1. V shed 5 bases, J shed 4 bases, and the junction held 8 bases outside the gene matches. CDR1 is MNHEY and CDR2 is SVGEGT in the germline V gene. The CDR3 extends over 15 amino acids. The CDR3 DNA follows: TGTGCCAGCAGTCTCTCCGGGACAGGGATCTATGGCTACACCTTC. Translation: CASSLSGTGIYGYTF.

The table lists this clonotype with a few counts. The chain recombines TRBV28 with TRBJ2-7; a possible D gene is TRBD2 (6 bases). V was cut by 2 bases and J by 3 bases, with 14 bases left in between. The germline V gene has CDR1 MDHEN and CDR2 SYDVKM. The CDR3 length is 15 residues. Here the CDR3 DNA reads TGTGCCAGCAGTTTAGGTCCAGGCGGGGACTACGAGCAGTACTTC. It yields the protein CASSLGPGGDYEQYF.